This T cell receptor (beta chain) originates from a study of T cell repertoires in cytomegalovirus infection. Study overall: A matching HLA type, together with CMV infection, was signaled by public TCR beta signatures.

Comments on this clonotype: Its target is unknown.

This CDR3 comprises 13 residues. Germline CDR1 MNHEY, CDR2 SVGEGT. Trimming removed 6 bases at V and 4 bases at J, with 12 bases between. TCRdb recomputed calls from the reads with MiXCR, one row per CDR3 protein. This sample has around 95,000 distinct CDR3 sequences, with roughly 29% found just once. Study-wide results and caveats: Pooled public TCR beta family frequency picked out CMV carriers with the relevant HLA. The ex vivo response was dominated by HLA-C-restricted CMV-specific TCR beta clonotypes.

The sample was CD8+ T cells from cultured PBMCs, taken from culture after CMV antigen stimulation. The chain uses TRBV6-2 or TRBV6-3 and TRBJ1-1; D uncertain. The origin of this receptor is a human donor in good health (CMV status not recorded). Some clones in this sample may be carry-over from other donors' samples. CDR3 protein: CASRTESLTEAFF. The CDR3 nucleotides are TGTGCCAGCAGAACAGAGTCTCTCACTGAAGCTTTCTTT.